The 16 T cell receptor beta chains reported below all come from one sample, sequenced in a study of PD-1 blockade in classical Hodgkin lymphoma. There was relapse after autologous stem cell transplantation in every patient, and there was variation in brentuximab vedotin exposure. Clones were sequenced by immunoSEQ multiplex PCR, and TCRdb holds only the in-frame ones, with some missing. The data hold about 37,000 clones, with over 65% observed a single time. The sequenced sample was peripheral blood mononuclear cells (PBMCs), obtained before the second cycle of nivolumab. These receptors all stem from a human donor with classical Hodgkin lymphoma.

This clone was recorded once. J is TRBJ1-6 and V is TRBV4-3; D gene uncertain. V lost 0 bases and J lost 9, with 6 bases in between. Germline V CDR1 and CDR2: LGHNA, YSLEER. CDR3 size: 13 residues. As DNA, the CDR3 is TGCGCCAGCAGCCAAGAGCAGGTTTCACCCCTCCACTTT. It translates to CASSQEQVSPLHF.

This clone ranks as medium-sized. The chain joins TRBV4-3 to TRBJ2-1; D gene ambiguous. The CDR3 is 16 amino acids. Germline CDR1 is LGHNA and CDR2 is YSLEER. The V gene lost 0 bases and the J gene lost 3 bases, with 12 bases spanning the gap. The CDR3 reads CASSQDVGDRYNEQFF. CDR3 DNA: TGCGCCAGCAGCCAAGACGTCGGCGACCGCTACAATGAGCAGTTCTTC.

The rearrangement joins TRBV2 to TRBJ2-7; TRBD1 is a possible D gene (6 bases). CDR3 length: 13 residues. The V gene's germline CDR1 is SNHLY and CDR2 FYNNEI. V was trimmed by 6 bases and J by 2 bases, leaving 11 bases between them. For the CDR3, the DNA is TGTGCCAGCAGGGGGGACACGACCTACGAGCAGTACTTC. Translation gives CASRGDTTYEQYF.

The chain uses TRBV29-1 and TRBJ2-2, with TRBD2 as a possible D gene (5 bases). Germline V gene sequence: CDR1 SQVTM, CDR2 ANQGSEA. CDR3 length: 14 residues. Trimming left V 6 bases short and J 4 bases short, with 15 bases between. In DNA form, the CDR3 reads TGCAGCGTCTTCATCGGGGTCGGCACCGGGGAGCTGTTTTTT. Translation gives CSVFIGVGTGELFF.

The CDR3: CASSPTGWDEQFF. The CDR3 DNA reads as TGTGCCAGCAGCCCAACAGGGTGGGATGAGCAGTTCTTC. V usage is TRBV11-2 and J usage is TRBJ2-1, with a possible D match to TRBD1 (6 bases). Trimming cost V 5 bases and J 8 bases, with 13 bases left between them. Per the germline V gene, CDR1 is SGHAT and CDR2 is FQNNGV. The CDR3 contains 13 residues.

This chain connects TRBV7-6 to TRBJ1-3, with D unclear. Trimming took 1 base from V and 0 from J, leaving 10 bases between them. CDR3 length: 16 amino acids. Germline-derived CDR1 and CDR2 are SGHVS and FNYEAQ. The CDR3 here is CASSLDQEFSGNTIYF. Here the CDR3 DNA reads TGTGCCAGCAGCTTAGATCAGGAGTTCTCTGGAAACACCATATATTTT.

The chain links TRBV27 to TRBJ1-2; 9 bases line up with TRBD1. CDR3 length: 17 amino acids. The V gene end was trimmed by 5 bases and the J gene end by 5 bases; junction bases not matched to a gene: 15. Germline assignment: CDR1 MNHEY and CDR2 SMNVEV (reference sequence). The CDR3 region has the DNA TGTGCCAGCAGTCCCAACGTAGATTCCGGGACAGGGTATGGCTACACCTTC. This codes for CASSPNVDSGTGYGYTF.

The chain is built from TRBV15 and TRBJ2-1, with a tentative D call TRBD1 (7 bases). Germline values: CDR1 LNHNV, CDR2 YYDKDF (reference sequence). V lost 0 bases and J 10 bases, leaving 16 bases between the germline ends. The CDR3 is 15 amino acids. CDR3 nucleotides: TGTGCCACCAGCAGAGATTGGTCAGGGGGGACCGAGCAGTTCTTC. This sequence encodes CATSRDWSGGTEQFF.

The gene calls are TRBV7-2 and TRBJ2-4; D gene unclear. Trimming left V 5 bases short and J 0 bases short, with 8 bases between. The germline V gene encodes CDR1 SGHTA and CDR2 FQGNSA. CDR3 length: 14 amino acids. The CDR3 region has the DNA TGTGCCAGCAGCCAGACAATAGCCAAAAACATTCAGTACTTC. Translating gives CASSQTIAKNIQYF.

The gene calls are TRBV7-2 and TRBJ1-1; 7 nucleotides line up with TRBD1. The CDR3 loop spans 17 amino acids. The V gene's germline CDR1 is SGHTA and CDR2 FQGNSA. Trimming cost V 4 bases and J 2 bases; bases outside gene matches: 13. The CDR3 region has the DNA TGTGCCAGCAGCTCGCGACAGGGTAGAAGAGGAAACACTGAAGCTTTCTTT. It codes for CASSSRQGRRGNTEAFF.

This clone was detected only once. The chain links TRBV2 to TRBJ1-2, with D possibly matching TRBD1 (6 bases). The CDR3 length is 18 residues. V lost 7 bases and J 2 bases, leaving 26 bases between the germline ends. Germline CDR1 reads SNHLY; CDR2 reads FYNNEI. Here the CDR3 DNA reads TGTGCCAGCAATTCAGGGTGGGGGGCCTTGGTACCCAACTATGGCTACACCTTC. It translates to CASNSGWGALVPNYGYTF. The full variable domain, rest sourced from reference TRBV2 and TRBJ1-2, is EPEVTQTPSHQVTQMGQEVILRCVPISNHLYFYWYRQILGQKVEFLVSFYNNEISEKSEIFDDQFSVERPDGSNFTLKIRSTKLEDSAMYFCASNSGWGALVPNYGYTFGSGTRLTVV.

The J gene is TRBJ2-4, the V gene TRBV18; D call uncertain. V dropped 3 bases and J dropped 1 base, with 10 bases sitting between them. Germline V gene data show CDR1 as KGHSH and CDR2 as LQKENI. This CDR3 has 15 amino acids. CDR3 sequence (DNA): TGTGCCAGCTCACCCGACCGCGGTGCCAAAAACATTCAGTACTTC. This codes for CASSPDRGAKNIQYF.

This clone was observed a single time. J is TRBJ1-2 and V is TRBV30; D is unresolved. The CDR3 runs 14 residues. Trimming stripped 3 bases from V and 4 bases from J, with 15 bases between. The germline V gene encodes CDR1 GTSNPN and CDR2 SVGIG (reference sequence). The CDR3 DNA reads TGTGCCTGGAGCGGTCACCCCAACTCCTATGGCTACACCTTC. Protein product: CAWSGHPNSYGYTF. The variable domain in full, completed from reference TRBV30 and TRBJ1-2, reads SQTIHQWPATLVQPVGSPLSLECTVEGTSNPNLYWYRQAAGRGLQLLFYSVGIGQISSEVPQNLSASRPQDRQFILSSKKLLLSDSGFYLCAWSGHPNSYGYTFGSGTRLTVV.

The chain uses TRBV27 and TRBJ1-1; tentative D call: TRBD1 (5 bases). The CDR3 sequence is 13 residues long. Trimming cost V 2 bases and J 7 bases, with 11 bases left between them. Germline CDR1 and CDR2: MNHEY and SMNVEV (reference sequence). The CDR3 nucleotides read TGTGCCAGCAGTTTAAATGGGGGGGGTGAAGCTTTCTTT. Its translation is CASSLNGGGEAFF.

CDR3 in DNA: TGTGCCAGCAGCCCATCCGGGACAGGTCGCTACGAGCAGTACTTC. As protein: CASSPSGTGRYEQYF. The V and J genes are TRBV7-2 and TRBJ2-7; 8 bases map to TRBD1. This CDR3 region has 15 residues. Per the germline V gene, CDR1 is SGHTA and CDR2 is FQGNSA. Unmatched junction bases numbered 9, after V lost 5 bases and J lost 3 bases. Full variable domain (rest looked up from reference TRBV7-2 and TRBJ2-7): GAGVSQSPSNKVTEKGKDVELRCDPISGHTALYWYRQSLGQGLEFLIYFQGNSAPDKSGLPSDRFSAERTGGSVSTLTIQRTQQEDSAVYLCASSPSGTGRYEQYFGPGTRLTVT.

This clone was counted once. The chain carries TRBV29-1 and TRBJ2-7, with 11 bases identical to TRBD1. The CDR3 loop spans 13 amino acids. CDR1 and CDR2 from the germline V gene are SQVTM and ANQGSEA. J was trimmed by 3 bases and V by 6 bases; bases with no gene match: 4. The CDR3 protein is CSVDRGLGYEQYF. As DNA, the CDR3 is TGCAGCGTGGACAGGGGGCTCGGCTACGAGCAGTACTTC.